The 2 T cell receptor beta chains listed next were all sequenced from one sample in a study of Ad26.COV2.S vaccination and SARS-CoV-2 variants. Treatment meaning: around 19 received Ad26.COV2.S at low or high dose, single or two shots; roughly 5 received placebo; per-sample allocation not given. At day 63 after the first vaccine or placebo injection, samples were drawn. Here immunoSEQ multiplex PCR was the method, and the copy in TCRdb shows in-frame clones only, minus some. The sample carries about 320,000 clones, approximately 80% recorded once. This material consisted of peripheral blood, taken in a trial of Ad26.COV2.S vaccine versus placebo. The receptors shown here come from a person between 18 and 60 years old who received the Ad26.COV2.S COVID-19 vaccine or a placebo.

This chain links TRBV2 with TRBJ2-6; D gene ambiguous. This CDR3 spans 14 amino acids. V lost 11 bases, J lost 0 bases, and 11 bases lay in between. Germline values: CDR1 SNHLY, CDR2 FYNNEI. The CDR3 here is CAGSTGSGANVLTF. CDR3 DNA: TGTGCCGGATCGACCGGCTCTGGGGCCAACGTCCTGACTTTC.

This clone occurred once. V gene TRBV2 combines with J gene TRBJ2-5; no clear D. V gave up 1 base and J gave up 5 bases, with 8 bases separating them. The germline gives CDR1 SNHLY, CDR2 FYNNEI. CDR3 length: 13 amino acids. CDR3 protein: CASSEGRFETQYF. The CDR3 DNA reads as TGTGCCAGCAGTGAAGGCCGGTTTGAGACCCAGTACTTC.